A single sample gave rise to the 19 T cell receptor beta chains below, sequenced in a study of blood T cell repertoires in COVID-19. The protocol was immunoSEQ multiplex PCR, while the TCRdb copy is restricted to in-frame clones and leaves out a portion. The table has about 220,000 clones, 60% to 85% seen once. Sequencing was performed on peripheral blood. These receptors all come from a woman aged 70-85 years with acute or convalescent COVID-19.

In its sample, this clone was seen once. V is TRBV25-1 and J is TRBJ1-4, with TRBD1 matching over 7 bases. Germline V gene lookup returns CDR1 MGHDK and CDR2 SYGVNS. The CDR3 length is 15 residues. V lost 1 base and J lost 5; bases outside the gene matches: 4. CDR3 bases: TGTGCCAGCAGTGAATGGGGGACAGTCAATGAAAAACTGTTTTTT. It is translated as CASSEWGTVNEKLFF.

This chain links TRBV19 with TRBJ1-2; no reliable D call. The CDR3 runs 12 residues. CDR1 and CDR2 (germline): LNHDA, SQIVND (reference sequence). Between the trimmed V and J ends, which lost 4 bases and 7 bases, there was a span of 10 bases. CDR3 coding DNA: TGTGCCAGTAGTACCCCCGTGGCTGGCTACACCTTC. This gives the protein CASSTPVAGYTF.

The chain combines TRBV21-1 with TRBJ2-7; the table's D call, TRBD1, was not checked against the DNA. TRBV21-1 is listed as a pseudogene. This CDR3 spans 14 amino acids. Here the CDR3 reads CASSKERARVEQYV. DNA of the CDR3: TGTGCCAGCAGCAAAGAACGGGCCAGGGTCGAGCAGTACGTC.

This chain links TRBV9 with TRBJ2-1; 7 bases fit TRBD2. Germline V gene sequence: CDR1 SGDLS, CDR2 YYNGEE. After removal of 2 bases from V and 3 bases from J, the junction contained 5 bases not matched to a gene. This CDR3 region has 15 residues. The CDR3 spells CASSVGGSHYNEQFF. The CDR3 bases are TGTGCCAGCAGCGTCGGGGGGAGTCACTACAATGAGCAGTTCTTC.

J is TRBJ2-7 and V is TRBV5-1; 9 nucleotides agree with TRBD1. The CDR3 runs 11 residues. The germline gives CDR1 SGHRS, CDR2 YFSETQ. J gave up 5 bases and V 7 bases, and 1 base lay outside the gene matches. CDR3 protein: CASGQGNEQYF. As DNA, the CDR3 is TGCGCCAGCGGACAGGGGAACGAGCAGTACTTC.

V usage is TRBV19 and J usage is TRBJ1-1, with 11 bases fitting TRBD1. Per the germline V gene, CDR1 is LNHDA and CDR2 is SQIVND (reference sequence). CDR3 length equals 17 residues. Germline trimming cut 3 bases from V and 6 bases from J; bases unmatched to any gene: 12. The CDR3 region is CASSMDRGRGGGSEAFF. The DNA of the CDR3 is TGTGCCAGTAGTATGGACAGGGGGCGCGGAGGCGGCTCTGAAGCTTTCTTT.

The chain joins TRBV18 to TRBJ2-5, with D hard to call. The CDR3 is 15 amino acids. Deletions cut 3 bases from V and 1 base from J, with 12 bases between. CDR1 KGHSH and CDR2 LQKENI come from the germline V gene. The CDR3 is CASSPFSDIQETQYF. CDR3 bases: TGTGCCAGCTCACCTTTTAGTGACATCCAAGAGACCCAGTACTTC.

The table lists this clone with a few counts. The rearrangement links TRBV2 to TRBJ1-2; 7 bases agree with TRBD1. J was trimmed by 7 bases and V by 8 bases; bases with no gene match: 1. The CDR3 has 10 amino acids. Germline V gene sequence: CDR1 SNHLY, CDR2 FYNNEI. This CDR3 reads CASWDSGYTF. The DNA for the CDR3 is TGTGCCAGCTGGGACAGTGGCTACACCTTC.

CDR3 in amino acids: CASSDLETANYEQYF. The CDR3 region has the DNA TGTGCCAGCAGTGACCTCGAGACAGCGAATTACGAGCAGTACTTC. The rearrangement uses TRBV25-1 and TRBJ2-7; weak D call: TRBD1 (5 bases). From germline, CDR1 is MGHDK and CDR2 SYGVNS. CDR3 length: 15 residues. V was pared by 3 bases and J by 4 bases, with 16 bases between.

The chain recombines TRBV12-3 or TRBV12-4 with TRBJ2-3, with D unresolved. The CDR3 covers 13 residues. V lost 3 bases and J 1 base, leaving 5 bases between the germline ends. CDR3 nucleotides: TGTGCCAGCAGTTTTTCGGGCACAGATACGCAGTATTTT. Its protein is CASSFSGTDTQYF.

The rearrangement uses TRBV6-4 and TRBJ2-1, with D possibly matching TRBD2 (6 bases). CDR1 and CDR2 (germline): MRHNA, SNTAGT. The CDR3 spans 14 residues. Trimming shortened V by 0 bases and J by 5 bases, and 8 bases separated the two germline ends. The CDR3 region is CASSDSTSNNEQFF. DNA for the CDR3: TGTGCCAGCAGTGACTCAACTAGCAACAATGAGCAGTTCTTC.

J is TRBJ1-4 and V is TRBV6-5; TRBD1 matches at 7 bases. CDR3 length: 15 residues. Germline values: CDR1 MNHEY, CDR2 SVGAGI. V shed 5 bases, J shed 3 bases, and the junction held 6 bases outside the gene matches. The CDR3 DNA reads TGTGCCAGCAGTCCAACAGGGGCAGCTAATGAAAAACTGTTTTTT. It encodes CASSPTGAANEKLFF.

The rearrangement uses TRBV18 and TRBJ2-1; possibly TRBD1 for D (6 bases). V was shortened by 2 bases and J by 0 bases, with 8 bases between the two germline ends. Germline loops: CDR1 KGHSH, CDR2 LQKENI. This CDR3 has 15 residues. The CDR3 sequence is CASSPLQGSYNEQFF. The CDR3 bases are TGTGCCAGCTCACCATTACAGGGCTCCTACAATGAGCAGTTCTTC.

The rearrangement links TRBV30 to TRBJ1-2; 8 bases match TRBD1. The J segment lost 2 bases and the V segment lost 5 bases, leaving 4 bases of the junction unmatched. Looked up from germline, CDR1 is GTSNPN and CDR2 is SVGIG (reference sequence). The CDR3 extends over 13 amino acids. CDR3 coding DNA: TGTGCCTGGGGACAGGGAGGCAACTATGGCTACACCTTC. Translated, it gives CAWGQGGNYGYTF.

This clone was counted a single time. The chain has TRBV7-9 and TRBJ1-1; TRBD1 might be the D (6 bases). CDR3 length equals 13 residues. The V gene lost 1 base and the J gene lost 4 bases, with 7 bases spanning the gap. From germline, CDR1 is SEHNR and CDR2 FQNEAQ (reference sequence). The chain's CDR3 is CASSLEGGTEAFF. The CDR3 DNA reads as TGTGCCAGCAGCTTAGAAGGGGGCACTGAAGCTTTCTTT.

V and J are TRBV2 and TRBJ2-7; 9 nucleotides agree with TRBD2. V trimming: 6 bases; J trimming: 2 bases; junction bases outside the gene matches: 5. The CDR3 totals 14 residues. The germline CDR1 and CDR2 sequences are SNHLY and FYNNEI. The CDR3 bases are TGTGCCAGCAGGGATAGCGGGGGAACCTACGAGCAGTACTTC. This gives the protein CASRDSGGTYEQYF.

This clone was counted between two and nine times. CDR3 in DNA: TGTGCCAGTAGTATAGGGGTCAGGGGTGAAGCTTTCTTT. This translates into CASSIGVRGEAFF. The V and J genes are TRBV19 and TRBJ1-1; D perhaps matches TRBD1 (6 bases). The CDR3 loop spans 13 amino acids. Germline V gene data show CDR1 as LNHDA and CDR2 as SQIVND (reference sequence). V shed 1 base and J shed 7 bases, with 10 bases lying between them.

The chain recombines TRBV12-2 with TRBJ1-5. TRBV12-2 is noted as a pseudogene. The CDR3 consists of 13 residues. The CDR3 loop reads CASRPPSPQPQHF. The CDR3 bases are TGTGCAAGTCGCCCGCCTAGTCCTCAGCCCCAGCATTTT.

This clone occurred a few times. The rearrangement joins TRBV13 to TRBJ2-3; 10 positions match TRBD2. This CDR3 is built from 19 residues. Germline V lookup: CDR1 PRHDT, CDR2 FYEKMQ (reference sequence). Losses at the gene ends were 5 bases for V and 4 bases for J; bases not matched to a gene: 18. Here the CDR3 reads CASSPTKYLAGEFADTQYF. As DNA, the CDR3 is TGTGCCAGCAGCCCAACAAAATACCTAGCGGGGGAATTTGCAGATACGCAGTATTTT.